This T cell receptor (beta chain) comes out of a study of blood T cell repertoires in COVID-19. Across the whole study: Samples taken during acute and convalescent COVID-19 were collected in the United States, Italy and Spain. Sources were T cells, B-cell-depleted T cells, or PBMCs; the material itself was cDNA or gDNA.

Original analysis: How many nucleated cells were present was estimated from reference gene primer amplification. Profiling relied on immunoSEQ multiplex PCR, and the TCRdb table lists in-frame clones only, not all of them. The V and J calls and clone size are taken from that table; D and trimming were inferred from the DNA. The data hold 60,000 to 90,000 clones, with roughly 84% observed a single time. This clone appeared a few times. Per germline, CDR1 LNHDA and CDR2 SQIVND (reference sequence). CDR3 length equals 12 residues. V lost 3 bases and J lost 10, with 12 bases in between. Sequencing input: peripheral blood. The chain is built from TRBV19 and TRBJ1-1; no firm D call. The TCR was taken from a man in his fifties with acute or convalescent COVID-19. This CDR3 is CASSIEPRGAFF. CDR3 coding DNA: TGTGCCAGTAGTATCGAGCCCCGGGGAGCTTTCTTT.